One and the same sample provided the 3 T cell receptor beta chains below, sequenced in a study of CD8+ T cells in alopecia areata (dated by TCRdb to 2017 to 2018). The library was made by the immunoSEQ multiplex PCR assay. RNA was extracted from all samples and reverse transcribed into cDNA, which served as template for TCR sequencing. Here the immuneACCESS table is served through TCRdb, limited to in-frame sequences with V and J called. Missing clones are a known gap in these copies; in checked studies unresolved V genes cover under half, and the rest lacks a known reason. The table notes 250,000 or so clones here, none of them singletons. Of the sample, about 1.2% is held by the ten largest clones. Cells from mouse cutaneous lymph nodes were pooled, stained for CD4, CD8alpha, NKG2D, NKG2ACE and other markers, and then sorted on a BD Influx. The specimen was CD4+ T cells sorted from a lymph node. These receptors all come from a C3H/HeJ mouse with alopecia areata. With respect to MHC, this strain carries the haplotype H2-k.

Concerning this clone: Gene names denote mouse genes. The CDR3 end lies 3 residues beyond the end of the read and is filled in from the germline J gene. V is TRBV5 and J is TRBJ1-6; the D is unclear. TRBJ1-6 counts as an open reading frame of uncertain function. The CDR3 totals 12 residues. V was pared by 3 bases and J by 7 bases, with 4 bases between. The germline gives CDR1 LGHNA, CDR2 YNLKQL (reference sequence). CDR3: CASSQKNSPLYF. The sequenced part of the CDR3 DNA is TGTGCCAGCAGCCAGAAAAATTCGCCC.

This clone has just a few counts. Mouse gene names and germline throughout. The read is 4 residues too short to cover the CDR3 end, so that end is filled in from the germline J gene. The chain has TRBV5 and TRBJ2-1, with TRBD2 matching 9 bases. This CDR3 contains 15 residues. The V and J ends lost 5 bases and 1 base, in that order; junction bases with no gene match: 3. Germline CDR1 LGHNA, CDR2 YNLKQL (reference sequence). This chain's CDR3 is CASSFTGGNYAEQFF. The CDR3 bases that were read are TGTGCCAGCAGCTTTACTGGGGGGAACTATGCT.

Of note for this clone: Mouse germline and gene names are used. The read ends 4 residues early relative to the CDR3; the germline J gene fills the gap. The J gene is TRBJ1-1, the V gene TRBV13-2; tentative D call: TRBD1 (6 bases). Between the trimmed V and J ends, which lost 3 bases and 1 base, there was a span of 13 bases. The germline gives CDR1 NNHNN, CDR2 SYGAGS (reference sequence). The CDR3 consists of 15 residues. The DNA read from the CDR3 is TGTGCCAGCGGTGTTCCGGGACACCTAAACACA. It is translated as CASGVPGHLNT. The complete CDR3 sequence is CASGVPGHLNTEVFF.